Given below is one TCR beta chain in context. This clonotype was seen a handful of times. Its specific antigen is unknown. The junction departs from the called germline gene at one end, perhaps through a read error. The source of the sample is a study of T cells in Graves' hyperthyroidism and ophthalmopathy (dated by TCRdb to the late 2010s). In the study overall: Peripheral blood was sampled at the time of initial diagnosis, prior to any treatment. To identify TCR V-J signatures that set the groups apart, the researchers used a discovery cohort of more than 95 patients, made up of under 50 with Graves' ophthalmopathy and 55 to 65 with stable Graves' hyperthyroidism. Whether ophthalmopathy could be predicted prospectively was tested in an independent validation cohort made up of roughly 20 hyperthyroidism patients plus 17 patients who later progressed to ophthalmopathy. For training and testing, the 100 or so patients in the discovery cohort were randomly divided in a 7:3 ratio. The study also compared thyroid tissue and blood T-cell repertoires from several Graves' hyperthyroidism patients. After sampling, hyperthyroidism patients received methimazole starting at 30 mg daily, and ophthalmopathy patients received high-dose intravenous methylprednisolone. According to the paper, TCR Vbeta CDR3 sequencing was carried out on over 130 peripheral blood samples, which came from under 50 ophthalmopathy, 70 to 80 hyperthyroidism and roughly 17 progressor patients. What the authors observed across the whole study: In validation, progression to ophthalmopathy was predicted by the model with more than 65% sensitivity and nearly 75% specificity, a median of about 6 months before onset. Sample size was not statistically predetermined, and investigators were not blinded to group allocation. Ophthalmopathy was separated from stable hyperthyroidism by a 13 V-J signature model, with 85% to 90% sensitivity and around 81% specificity obtained in cross-validation and 80%/75% obtained in testing. Blood samples also contained most of the expanded thyroid clonotypes (frequency above 0.001), which suggests that blood repertoires may reflect thyroid immune responses.

TCR beta CDR3 regions were amplified from RNA transcripts. The TCR CDR3 was subjected to a first round of RT-PCR using the HTBI primer set and the Qiagen OneStep RT-PCR kit. The libraries were constructed in a second round of multiplex PCR and then size-selected and purified. Sequencing of the libraries was done on an Illumina HiSeq2000 using paired-end 100 bp reads. On the study's bioinformatics: Raw data were processed with SOAPnuke, discarding reads with adapters, uncalled bases, mean Phred below 15, or no exact constant-primer or identifier match. COPE v1.2.5 was used to merge the high-quality paired reads, and each unique nucleotide sequence was defined as a clonotype. MiTCR v1.1 was used to align the clonotypes against IMGT TRBV, TRBD and TRBJ reference segments. Only V-J combinations with frequency above 0.0001, covering approximately 99% of repertoires, were analysed. A TCS score was defined as the ratio of F50 (clonal expansion) to E x V (chaos), with BLOSUM62-based TCRdist applied between CDR3 peptides within each V-J. Welch's t-statistics and random forest reduced just over 500 V-J features to some 14, which were used in a naive Bayes classifier (R e1071). The raw public reads went through TCRdb reprocessing: fastp at Q25, MiXCR clone calling, in-frame beta chains kept. Records with the same CDR3 protein are collapsed into one entry carrying the most frequent genes and DNA. The V and J calls were not made by the authors but by TCRdb's processing. The table for this sample lists under 350,000 distinct CDR3 sequences; over 15% of them were counted only once. The ten largest make up about 50% of the sample.

In the germline V gene, CDR1 corresponds to SGHTA and CDR2 to FQGNSA. The CDR3 goes from the cysteine to the phenylalanine over 15 residues. This entry keeps only the CDR3 DNA: 45 bases, framed from base 1. Ophthalmopathy patients had moderately to severely active disease, with a Clinical Activity Score of 3 or more, a NOSPECS grade of 4 or more, and a disease duration of less than 3 months. Any patient with an uncontrolled infection, another autoimmune disease, pregnancy or lactation was excluded. Clinical symptoms, serum thyroxine and TRAb, thyroid ultrasound, and orbital computed tomography formed the basis for the diagnoses. PBMCs were isolated from 10 ml of fresh peripheral blood by Ficoll-Paque density gradient centrifugation. Trizol reagent was used to extract total RNA, and RNA quality was then checked on an Agilent 2100 Bioanalyzer.

Sequenced: blood. The chain uses TRBV7-2 and TRBJ1-1; the junction holds 10 bases that match TRBD1. The clonotype was recovered from a woman in her fifties or sixties with Graves' ophthalmopathy. The DNA reads TGTGCCAACAGCTTTAGGACAGGGGGGAACACTGAAGCTTTCTTT. This is translated as CANSFRTGGNTEAFF.